This entry is about one T cell receptor beta chain. Trimming took off 4 bases at V and 0 bases at J, with 9 bases between the two ends. In germline, CDR1 is PRHDT, CDR2 FYEKMQ (reference sequence). This CDR3 has 15 amino acids. The data stem from a study of blood T cell repertoires in COVID-19. Data came from immunoSEQ multiplex PCR; TCRdb stores just in-frame clones and leaves some out. The table records around 300,000 clones, around 87% of them present only once. V and J are TRBV13 and TRBJ2-2; D is undetermined. The sequence came from a woman between 18 and 29 years old with acute COVID-19. Sequencing was done on a sample of PBMCs or T cells enriched from blood (not recorded which). CDR3 nucleotide sequence: TGTGCCAGCAGCTCCCTGCGCCCGAACACCGGGGAGCTGTTTTTT. Its translation is CASSSLRPNTGELFF.